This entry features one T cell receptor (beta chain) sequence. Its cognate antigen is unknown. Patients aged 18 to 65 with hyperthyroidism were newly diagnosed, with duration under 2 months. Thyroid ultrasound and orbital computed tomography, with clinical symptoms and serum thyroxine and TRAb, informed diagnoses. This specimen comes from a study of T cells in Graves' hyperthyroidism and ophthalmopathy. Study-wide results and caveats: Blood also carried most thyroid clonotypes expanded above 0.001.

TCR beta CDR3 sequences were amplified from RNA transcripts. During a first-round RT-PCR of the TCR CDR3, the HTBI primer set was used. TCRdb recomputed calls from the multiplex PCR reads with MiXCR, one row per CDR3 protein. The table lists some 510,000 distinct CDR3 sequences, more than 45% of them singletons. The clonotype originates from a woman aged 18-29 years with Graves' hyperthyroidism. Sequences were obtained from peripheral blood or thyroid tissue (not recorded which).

CDR3 in DNA: TGTGCCAGCAGCCAAGACAGAATTTACGAGCAGTACTTC. It codes for CASSQDRIYEQYF. The chain employs TRBV14 and TRBJ2-7, with D uncertain. V gave up 0 bases and J gave up 4 bases, with 7 bases separating them. The CDR3 totals 13 residues. Germline loops: CDR1 SGHDN, CDR2 FVKESK.